The T cell receptor beta chain described here comes from a study of control samples from healthy donors and cancer patients. The CDR3 runs to 14 residues. Germline loops: CDR1 LNHDA, CDR2 SQIVND (reference sequence). With V trimmed by 6 bases and J by 2 bases, 5 bases remained unmatched. The assay was immunoSEQ multiplex PCR, and TCRdb's table has in-frame clones only and misses some. Of approximately 150,000 clones in the sample, roughly 90% were seen once. The gene calls are TRBV19 and TRBJ2-7; TRBD1 agrees at 9 bases. This TCR was sampled from a man aged 30 to 39 in good health. Sequenced: blood. The CDR3 loop is CASSSGQGTYEQYF. The CDR3 bases are TGTGCCAGTAGCTCGGGACAGGGCACCTACGAGCAGTACTTC.